The rows below give T cell receptor beta chains drawn from one sample of a study of T cell responses to AZD1222 COVID-19 vaccine. Using immunoSEQ multiplex PCR, the repertoire was profiled, and TCRdb retains in-frame clones only, with some absent. In the table there are 130,000 to 150,000 clones, approximately 90% of which are singletons. Sequencing was performed on peripheral blood, taken 28 days after the second AZD1222 dose. These receptors were collected from an adult who received the AZD1222 COVID-19 vaccine. Each CDR3 is given with its conserved first and last residue. The order of the fields is V gene, D gene, J gene, clone size, CDR3 protein, CDR3 DNA. D genes are given only for firm matches. A row's size may be missing; if present it is once, few, many or a size class.

>TRBV29-1|TRBD2|TRBJ2-1|many
CSGRLAGGWNEQFF
TGCAGCGGAAGACTAGCGGGGGGTTGGAATGAGCAGTTCTTC
>TRBV4-1|.|TRBJ1-5|once
CASSLRIGQPQHF
TGCGCCAGCAGCCTCCGGATCGGACAGCCCCAGCATTTT
>TRBV3-1/TRBV3-2|.|TRBJ2-7|.
CASSQDLGGQKTYEQYF
TGTGCCAGCAGCCAAGATCTAGGGGGGCAAAAGACCTACGAGCAGTACTTC
>TRBV7-6|TRBD2|TRBJ2-1|.
CASSRGLAGSSYNEQFF
TGTGCCAGCTCTCGTGGACTAGCGGGTAGCTCCTACAATGAGCAGTTCTTC
>TRBV15|TRBD1|TRBJ1-1|.
CATSTRRDRTNTEAFF
TGTGCCACCAGCACTCGGAGGGACAGGACGAACACTGAAGCTTTCTTT
>TRBV5-8|TRBD1|TRBJ2-7|.
CASSPGTGIGYEQYF
TGTGCCAGCAGCCCTGGGACAGGGATAGGCTACGAGCAGTACTTC
>TRBV3-1/TRBV3-2|TRBD1|TRBJ1-1|.
CASSQGSGGLNTEAFF
TGTGCCAGCAGCCAAGGGTCAGGGGGCTTGAACACTGAAGCTTTCTTT
>TRBV7-9|TRBD1|TRBJ1-6|once
CASSTGTAPNSPLHF
TGTGCCAGCAGTACCGGGACAGCGCCGAATTCACCCCTCCACTTT
>TRBV3-1/TRBV3-2|.|TRBJ2-7|few
CASSQKGYEQYF
TGTGCCAGCAGCCAGAAGGGGTACGAGCAGTACTTC
>TRBV5-4|TRBD1|TRBJ1-1|.
CAAQGDLSTEAFF
TGTGCCGCCCAGGGGGATCTAAGCACTGAAGCTTTCTTT
>TRBV6-4|.|TRBJ1-5|.
CASSAESNQPQHF
TGTGCCAGCAGTGCAGAGTCAAATCAGCCCCAGCATTTT
>TRBV19|.|TRBJ1-2|.
CASSINLDYGYTF
TGTGCCAGTAGTATAAACTTGGACTATGGCTACACCTTC
>TRBV12-5|TRBD1|TRBJ1-5|.
CASGLVRFGTGNQPQHF
TGTGCTAGTGGTTTGGTACGTTTCGGGACAGGGAATCAGCCCCAGCATTTT
>TRBV7-2|TRBD1|TRBJ1-6|once
CASSSYRGGSPLHF
TGTGCCAGCAGCTCATACAGGGGCGGTTCACCCCTCCACTTT
>TRBV12-3/TRBV12-4|.|TRBJ1-1|.
CASSSGNTEAFF
TGTGCCAGCAGCTCCGGGAACACTGAAGCTTTCTTT
>TRBV30|TRBD1|TRBJ2-3|.
CAWTREGGLAVGTDTQYF
TGTGCCTGGACCCGAGAAGGGGGCTTAGCCGTCGGCACAGATACGCAGTATTTT
>TRBV15|TRBD1|TRBJ1-4|.
CATSTLTGTGIRVEKLFF
TGTGCCACCAGCACCCTAACCGGGACAGGGATACGTGTTGAAAAACTGTTTTTT
>TRBV4-1|.|TRBJ1-3|.
CASSHWAGTSGNTIYF
TGCGCCAGCAGCCATTGGGCAGGGACCTCTGGAAACACCATATATTTT
>TRBV19|.|TRBJ1-1|.
CASSIDLEAFF
TGTGCCAGTAGTATAGACCTTGAAGCTTTCTTT
>TRBV7-2|TRBD2|TRBJ2-2|once
CASSYSGGAGELFF
TGTGCCAGCAGCTATAGCGGGGGGGCCGGGGAGCTGTTTTTT
>TRBV9|.|TRBJ2-1|.
CASSSQGDWGNEQFF
TGTGCCAGCAGCTCCCAGGGAGACTGGGGGAATGAGCAGTTCTTC
>TRBV7-2|.|TRBJ1-4|.
CASSLMAGRLFF
TGTGCCAGCAGCTTAATGGCAGGTAGACTGTTTTTT
>TRBV9|.|TRBJ1-3|.
CASSVGFSGGNTIYF
TGTGCCAGCAGCGTAGGGTTTTCAGGTGGAAACACCATATATTTT
>TRBV6-1|TRBD1|TRBJ1-2|.
CASSEDRGVYGYTF
TGTGCCAGCAGTGAGGACAGGGGAGTCTATGGCTACACCTTC
>TRBV18|TRBD2|TRBJ2-5|.
CASSPGIAGDETQYF
TGTGCCAGCTCACCAGGGATAGCGGGAGACGAGACCCAGTACTTC
>TRBV20-1|.|TRBJ1-5|.
CSASKGGRSNQPQHF
TGCAGTGCTAGTAAGGGGGGTAGGAGCAATCAGCCCCAGCATTTT
>TRBV9|.|TRBJ2-1|.
CASSATRNEQFF
TGTGCCAGCAGCGCCACAAGAAATGAGCAGTTCTTC
>TRBV6-5|.|TRBJ1-1|.
CATSWGSGNTEAFF
TGTGCCACCTCTTGGGGTTCGGGGAACACTGAAGCTTTCTTT
>TRBV29-1|TRBD2|TRBJ2-2|.
CSVEGSWRGGTGELFF
TGCAGCGTTGAAGGGAGTTGGCGGGGAGGGACCGGGGAGCTGTTTTTT
>TRBV29-1|.|TRBJ2-4|.
CSVILSSSGIQYF
TGCAGCGTCATCCTCTCTAGCTCGGGCATTCAGTACTTC
>TRBV18|.|TRBJ1-3|.
CASSPRAGGPGGNTIYF
TGTGCCAGCTCACCTCGGGCCGGGGGGCCGGGTGGAAACACCATATATTTT
>TRBV27|.|TRBJ1-5|.
CASSSRTLSNQPQHF
TGTGCCAGCAGTTCCAGGACGCTTTCCAATCAGCCCCAGCATTTT
>TRBV11-2|.|TRBJ1-3|.
CASSELRVGNTIYF
TGTGCCAGCAGCGAACTCAGGGTCGGAAACACCATATATTTT